This T cell receptor beta chain was observed in a study of blood T cell repertoires in COVID-19. The V end was cut by 2 bases, the J end by 6 bases, with 6 bases between. CDR1 SGHRS and CDR2 YFSETQ come from the germline V gene. The CDR3 is 11 amino acids. Original analysis: By means of reference gene primer amplification, nucleated cell counts were estimated. Measured with immunoSEQ multiplex PCR; TCRdb has only the in-frame clones, and not every one. V and J calls and clone size are given by that table; D and trimming were obtained from the DNA. The sample carries roughly 250,000 clones, approximately 90% recorded once.

This sequence originates from a human donor in a cohort exposed to, infected with or recovered from COVID-19 (not recorded which). The donor label of this sample is uncertain. V is TRBV5-1 and J is TRBJ2-7; D call uncertain. The sample was PBMCs or T cells enriched from blood (not recorded which). The CDR3 spells CASSFLSEQYF. The CDR3 DNA is TGCGCCAGCAGCTTCTTGTCCGAGCAGTACTTC. Using reference TRBV5-1 and TRBJ2-7 for the parts outside the CDR3, the full variable domain is KAGVTQTPRYLIKTRGQQVTLSCSPISGHRSVSWYQQTPGQGLQFLFEYFSETQRNKGNFPGRFSGRQFSNSRSEMNVSTLELGDSALYLCASSFLSEQYFGPGTRLTVT.